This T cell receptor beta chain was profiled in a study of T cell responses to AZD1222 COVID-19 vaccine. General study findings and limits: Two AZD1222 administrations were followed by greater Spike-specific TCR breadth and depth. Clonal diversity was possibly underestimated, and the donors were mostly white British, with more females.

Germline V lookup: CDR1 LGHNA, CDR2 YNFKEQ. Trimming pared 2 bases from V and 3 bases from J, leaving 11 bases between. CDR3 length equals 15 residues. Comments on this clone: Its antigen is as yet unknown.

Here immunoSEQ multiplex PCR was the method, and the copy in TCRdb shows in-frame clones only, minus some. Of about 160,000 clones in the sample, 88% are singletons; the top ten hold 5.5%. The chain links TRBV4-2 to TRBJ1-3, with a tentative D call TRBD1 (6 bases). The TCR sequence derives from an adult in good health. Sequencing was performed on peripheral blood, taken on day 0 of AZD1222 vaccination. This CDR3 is CASSQSRTDGNTIYF. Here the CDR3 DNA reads TGTGCCAGCAGCCAATCGCGGACAGATGGAAACACCATATATTTT.